The present entry profiles one T cell receptor beta chain with its context. There is no known antigen for this receptor. No clone much larger than this one lies a single base away; base qualities are absent. The data stem from a study of intratumoral heterogeneity in liver cancer. For context, the study as a whole: Across the full approximately 15-patient cohort, most patients were male and a median age of about 61 years was recorded. To investigate intratumor heterogeneity, the study integrated RNA-seq, DNA sequencing, TCR-seq and SNP array data drawn from multiple regions of hepatocellular carcinoma specimens. The full cohort included just over 70 multiregional samples from around 15 HCC patients, consisting of under 55 tumoral regions and 20 adjacent nontumoral regions. Overall study results and their limits: The authors acknowledged a relatively low patient number and under-sampled tumor-infiltrating lymphocyte representation as limitations.

Including the terminal cysteine and phenylalanine, the CDR3 comprises 13 residues. Only the CDR3 region is kept as DNA, spanning 39 bases read in frame from base 1. V sheds 6 bases and J sheds 10 bases, leaving 18 bases between their ends. Early-stage hepatocellular carcinoma was present in all patients, and no therapy was administered to any patient before surgical resection. None of the sampled areas showed macroscopic evidence of necrosis or hemorrhage. Multiple regions from a couple of patients were subjected to TCR sequencing (ImmunoSeq). Each frozen resection tissue sample was taken at least 1 cm away from every other sample. Samples labelled N came from nontumoral liver tissue adjacent to the tumor. Genomic DNA was extracted from bulk tissue using the DNeasy blood and tissue kit. TCR beta chain CDR3 regions were sequenced from genomic DNA using the immunoSEQ assay. Primers annealing to V and J segments amplified rearranged VDJ segments. In the source study's methods: Clonality and richness metrics were computed with the ImmunoSeq Analyzer software. Differentially abundant clones between regions were identified using Fisher's exact test plus a beta-binomial method for added stringency. TCRdb took over this immuneACCESS table, retaining in-frame rearrangements with V and J assigned. Such tables are incomplete; in checked studies, under half of the missing clones stem from an unresolved V gene, and the remainder is unexplained. V and J calls plus clone size are reproduced from that table; the DNA served to infer D and trimming. This sample is represented by 5,500 to 7,500 clones; around two thirds of them were singletons. The ten largest clones take up about a fifth of the sample.

This clonotype was obtained from a man between 65 and 85 years old with hepatocellular carcinoma. Recombination connected TRBV12-3 or TRBV12-4 to TRBJ1-1; TRBD1 could be the D gene, as 6 bases match. This sample comprised tumor-adjacent normal tissue, obtained before any cancer treatment. The CDR3 sequence is CASRKPGQRAAFF. Here is the DNA: TGTGCCAGCAGAAAACCGGGACAACGGGCAGCTTTCTTT.